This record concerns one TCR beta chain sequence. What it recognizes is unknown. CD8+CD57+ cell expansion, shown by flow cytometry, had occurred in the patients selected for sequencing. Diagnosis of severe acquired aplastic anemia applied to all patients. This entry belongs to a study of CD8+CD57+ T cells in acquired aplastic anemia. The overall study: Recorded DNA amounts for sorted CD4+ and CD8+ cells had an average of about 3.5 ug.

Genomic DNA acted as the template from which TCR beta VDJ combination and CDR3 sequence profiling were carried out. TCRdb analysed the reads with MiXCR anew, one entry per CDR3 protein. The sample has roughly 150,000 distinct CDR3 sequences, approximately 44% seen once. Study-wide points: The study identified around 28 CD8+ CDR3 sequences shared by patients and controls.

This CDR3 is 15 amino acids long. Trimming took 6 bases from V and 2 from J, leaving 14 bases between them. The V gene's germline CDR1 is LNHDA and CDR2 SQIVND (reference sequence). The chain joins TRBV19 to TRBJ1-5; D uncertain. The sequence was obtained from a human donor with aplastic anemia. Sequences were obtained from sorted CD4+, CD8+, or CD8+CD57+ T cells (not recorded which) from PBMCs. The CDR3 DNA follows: TGTGCCAGTAGGTTGGATGAGCAGGGCAATCAGCCCCAGCATTTT. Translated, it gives CASRLDEQGNQPQHF.